The 9 T cell receptor beta chains in this list originate from one sample, sequenced in a study of T cell changes during pregnancy in multiple sclerosis. Measured with immunoSEQ multiplex PCR; TCRdb has only the in-frame clones, and not every one. The data hold some 38,000 clones, with about 90% observed a single time. This specimen was CD4+ T cells from peripheral blood mononuclear cells, taken in the second trimester of pregnancy. The receptors shown here come from a female donor in good health, enrolled as a control in a pregnancy study.

This clone was found once. The chain is built from TRBV13 and TRBJ2-5; 8 bases line up with TRBD2. CDR1 PRHDT and CDR2 FYEKMQ come from the germline V gene (reference sequence). The CDR3 is 13 amino acids. Trimming took 2 bases from V and 6 from J; bases not matched to a gene: 2. The CDR3 reads CASSLRGGQTQYF. The CDR3 DNA is TGTGCCAGCAGCTTACGGGGGGGGCAGACCCAGTACTTC.

The rearrangement links TRBV18 to TRBJ2-6, with TRBD1 as a possible D gene (5 bases). Germline CDR1 reads KGHSH; CDR2 reads LQKENI. The V and J ends lost 6 bases and 1 base respectively, with 22 bases between them. This CDR3 spans 19 amino acids. CDR3: CASSQGANSFFSGANVLTF. The CDR3 DNA is TGTGCCAGCTCGCAAGGGGCGAATTCCTTTTTTTCTGGGGCCAACGTCCTGACTTTC.

The chain joins TRBV6-5 to TRBJ2-7; TRBD1 matches 12 bases. The CDR3 spans 14 residues. Germline trimming cut 2 bases from V and 8 bases from J; bases unmatched to any gene: 4. The germline V gene encodes CDR1 MNHEY and CDR2 SVGAGI. CDR3 protein: CASSYGTGGYKQYF. The CDR3 nucleotides are TGTGCCAGCAGTTACGGGACAGGGGGCTATAAGCAGTACTTC.

The count of this clone is one. This chain links TRBV7-6 with TRBJ2-2; tentative D call: TRBD1 (6 bases). Trimming cost V 6 bases and J 4 bases, with 9 bases left between them. Germline CDR1 reads SGHVS; CDR2 reads FNYEAQ. This CDR3 comprises 13 residues. Written as DNA, the CDR3 is TGTGCCAGCAGGGACAGACCCACCGGGGAGCTGTTTTTT. This translates into CASRDRPTGELFF.

V gene TRBV7-2 combines with J gene TRBJ1-5; D not certain. The CDR3 runs 13 residues. CDR1 is SGHTA, CDR2 FQGNSA, per germline. The V gene lost 2 bases and the J gene lost 13 bases, with 15 bases spanning the gap. This chain's CDR3 is CASSLNTHETQHF. CDR3 sequence (DNA): TGTGCCAGCAGCTTAAACACCCATGAGACACAGCATTTT.

The CDR3 DNA reads TGTGCCAGCGCTAAGGAATGGGCTCAGCCCCAGCATTTT. Protein product: CASAKEWAQPQHF. The chain couples TRBV7-2 to TRBJ1-5, with D unresolved. The CDR3 extends over 13 amino acids. Trimming stripped 8 bases from V and 6 bases from J, with 14 bases between. Germline V gene sequence: CDR1 SGHTA, CDR2 FQGNSA.

The chain combines TRBV18 with TRBJ1-2; TRBD1 aligns across 7 bases. The V and J ends lost 4 bases and 3 bases, in that order; junction bases with no gene match: 5. The germline V gene encodes CDR1 KGHSH and CDR2 LQKENI. This CDR3 contains 14 residues. The DNA of the CDR3 is TGTGCCAGCTCACTGCCGGGGACAGACTATGGCTACACCTTC. The encoded protein is CASSLPGTDYGYTF.

The chain combines TRBV10-3 with TRBJ1-1; possible D gene TRBD1, 6 bases. The CDR3 extends over 14 amino acids. V was shortened by 8 bases and J by 3 bases, with 16 bases between the two germline ends. Per the germline V gene, CDR1 is ENHRY and CDR2 is SYGVKD. The CDR3 coding sequence is TGTGCCATCCGATTTGCAGGGGCTGACACTGAAGCTTTCTTT. This sequence encodes CAIRFAGADTEAFF.

The chain employs TRBV27 and TRBJ1-1; D not certain. Trimming took off 3 bases at V and 0 bases at J, with 5 bases between the two ends. The germline V gene has CDR1 MNHEY and CDR2 SMNVEV (reference sequence). The CDR3 consists of 13 residues. The CDR3 DNA sequence: TGTGCCAGCAGTTTGAACTTGAACACTGAAGCTTTCTTT. Encoded protein: CASSLNLNTEAFF.